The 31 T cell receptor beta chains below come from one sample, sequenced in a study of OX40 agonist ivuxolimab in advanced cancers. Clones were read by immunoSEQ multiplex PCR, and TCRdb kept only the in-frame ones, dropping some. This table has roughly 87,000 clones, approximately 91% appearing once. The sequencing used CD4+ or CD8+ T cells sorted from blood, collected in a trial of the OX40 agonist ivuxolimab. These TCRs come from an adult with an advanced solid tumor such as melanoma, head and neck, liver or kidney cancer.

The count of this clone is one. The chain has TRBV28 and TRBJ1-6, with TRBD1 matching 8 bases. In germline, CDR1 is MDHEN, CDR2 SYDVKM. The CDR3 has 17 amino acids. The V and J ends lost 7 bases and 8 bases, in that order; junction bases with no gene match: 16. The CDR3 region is CASTGTGLLNIDSPLHF. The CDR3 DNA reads TGTGCCAGCACCGGGACAGGACTTTTAAATATCGATTCACCCCTCCACTTT.

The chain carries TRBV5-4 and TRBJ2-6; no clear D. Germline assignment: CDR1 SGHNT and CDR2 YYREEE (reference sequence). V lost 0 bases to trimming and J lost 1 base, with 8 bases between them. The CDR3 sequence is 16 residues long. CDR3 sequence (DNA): TGTGCCAGCAGCTTGGTTAGTGGGTCTGGGGCCAACGTCCTGACTTTC. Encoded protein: CASSLVSGSGANVLTF.

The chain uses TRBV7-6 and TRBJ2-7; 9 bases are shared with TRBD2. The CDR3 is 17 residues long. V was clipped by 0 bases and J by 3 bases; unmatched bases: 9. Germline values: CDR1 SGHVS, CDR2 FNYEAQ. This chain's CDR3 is CASSLAGSGGRIYEQYF. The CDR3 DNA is TGTGCCAGCAGCTTAGCCGGAAGCGGGGGGAGGATCTACGAGCAGTACTTC.

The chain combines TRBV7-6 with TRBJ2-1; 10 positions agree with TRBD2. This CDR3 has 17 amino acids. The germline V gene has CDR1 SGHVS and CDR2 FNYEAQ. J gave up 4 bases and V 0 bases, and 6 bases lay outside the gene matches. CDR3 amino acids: CASSLAPIAGGYNEQFF. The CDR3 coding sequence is TGTGCCAGCAGCTTAGCCCCCATAGCGGGAGGATACAATGAGCAGTTCTTC. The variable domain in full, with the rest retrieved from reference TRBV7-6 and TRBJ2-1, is GAGVSQSPRYKVTKRGQDVALRCDPISGHVSLYWYRQALGQGPEFLTYFNYEAQQDKSGLPNDRFSAERPEGSISTLTIQRTEQRDSAMYRCASSLAPIAGGYNEQFFGPGTRLTVL.

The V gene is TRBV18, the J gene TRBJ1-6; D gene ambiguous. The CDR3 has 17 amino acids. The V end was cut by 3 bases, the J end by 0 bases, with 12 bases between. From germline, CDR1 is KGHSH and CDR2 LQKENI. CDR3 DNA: TGTGCCAGCTCACCGGTCGAGATCAGCTCCTATAATTCACCCCTCCACTTT. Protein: CASSPVEISSYNSPLHF. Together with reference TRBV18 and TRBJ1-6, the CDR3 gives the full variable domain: NAGVMQNPRHLVRRRGQEARLRCSPMKGHSHVYWYRQLPEEGLKFMVYLQKENIIDESGMPKERFSAEFPKEGPSILRIQQVVRGDSAAYFCASSPVEISSYNSPLHFGNGTRLTVT.

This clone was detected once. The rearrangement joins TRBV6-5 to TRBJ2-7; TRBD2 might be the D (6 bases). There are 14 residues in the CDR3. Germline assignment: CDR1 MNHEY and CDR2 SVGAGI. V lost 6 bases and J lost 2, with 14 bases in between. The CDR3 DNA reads TGTGCCAGCAGGAGGGGTAGCGGTCCCTACGAGCAGTACTTC. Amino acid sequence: CASRRGSGPYEQYF.

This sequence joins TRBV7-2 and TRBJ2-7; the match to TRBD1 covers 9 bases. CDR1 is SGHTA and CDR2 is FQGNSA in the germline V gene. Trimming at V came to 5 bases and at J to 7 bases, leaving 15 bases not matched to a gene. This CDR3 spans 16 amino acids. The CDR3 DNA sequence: TGTGCCAGCAGCCCATCGTACGGGACAGGGTTGTGGGAGCAGTACTTC. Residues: CASSPSYGTGLWEQYF.

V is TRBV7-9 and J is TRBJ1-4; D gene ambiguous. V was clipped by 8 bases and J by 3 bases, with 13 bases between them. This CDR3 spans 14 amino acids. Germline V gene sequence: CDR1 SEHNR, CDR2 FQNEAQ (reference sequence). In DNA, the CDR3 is TGTGCCAGCGGACTCGGCGGATCTAATGAAAAACTGTTTTTT. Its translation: CASGLGGSNEKLFF.

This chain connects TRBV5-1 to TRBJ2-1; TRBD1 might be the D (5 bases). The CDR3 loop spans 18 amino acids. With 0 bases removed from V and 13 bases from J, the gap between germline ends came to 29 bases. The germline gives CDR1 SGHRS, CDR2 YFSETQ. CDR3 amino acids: CASSLAPVQGSLGAGQFF. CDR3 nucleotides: TGCGCCAGCAGCTTGGCCCCGGTCCAGGGATCCCTCGGCGCTGGTCAGTTCTTC.

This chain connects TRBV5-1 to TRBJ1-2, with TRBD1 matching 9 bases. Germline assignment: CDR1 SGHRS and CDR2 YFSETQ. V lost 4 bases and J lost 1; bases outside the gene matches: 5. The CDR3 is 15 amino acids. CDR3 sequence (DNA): TGCGCCAGCAGCCCGGGACAGGGCTTTAACTATGGCTACACCTTC. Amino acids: CASSPGQGFNYGYTF.

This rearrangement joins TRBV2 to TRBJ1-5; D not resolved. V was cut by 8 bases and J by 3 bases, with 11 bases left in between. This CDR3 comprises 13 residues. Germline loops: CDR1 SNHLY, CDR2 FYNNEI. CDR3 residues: CASQRGPNQPQHF. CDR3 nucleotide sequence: TGTGCCAGCCAAAGAGGGCCCAATCAGCCCCAGCATTTT.

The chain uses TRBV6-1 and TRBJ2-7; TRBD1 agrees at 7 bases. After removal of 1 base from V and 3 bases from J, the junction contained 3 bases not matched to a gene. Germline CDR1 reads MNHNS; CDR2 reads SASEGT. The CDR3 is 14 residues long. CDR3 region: CASSEEGQIYEQYF. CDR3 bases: TGTGCCAGCAGTGAAGAGGGACAGATCTACGAGCAGTACTTC.

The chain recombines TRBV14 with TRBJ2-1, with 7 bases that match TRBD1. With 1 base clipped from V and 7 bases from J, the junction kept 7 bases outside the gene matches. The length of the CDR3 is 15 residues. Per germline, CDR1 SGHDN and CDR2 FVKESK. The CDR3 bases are TGTGCCAGCAGCCAAGTGCGAGGGGGCCGAAATGAGCAGTTCTTC. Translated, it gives CASSQVRGGRNEQFF.

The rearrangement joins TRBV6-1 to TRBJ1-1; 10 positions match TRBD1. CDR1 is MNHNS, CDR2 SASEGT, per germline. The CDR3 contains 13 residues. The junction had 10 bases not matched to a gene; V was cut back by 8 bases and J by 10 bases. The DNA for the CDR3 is TGTGCCAGCCAACGGGACAGGGGTGAGAGAGCTTTCTTT. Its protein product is CASQRDRGERAFF.

DNA for the CDR3: TGTGCCAGCAGCCTGGCTGGGTCGGCAGATACGCAGTATTTT. Translating it yields CASSLAGSADTQYF. The rearrangement uses TRBV7-2 and TRBJ2-3; D call uncertain. Germline V gives CDR1 SGHTA, CDR2 FQGNSA. The CDR3 is made up of 14 amino acids. Trimming pared 5 bases from V and 4 bases from J, leaving 13 bases between.

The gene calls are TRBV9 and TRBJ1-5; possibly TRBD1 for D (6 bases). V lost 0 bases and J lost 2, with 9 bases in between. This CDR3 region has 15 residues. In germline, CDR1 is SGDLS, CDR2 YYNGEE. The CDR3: CASSVAGEGNQPQHF. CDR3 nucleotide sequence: TGTGCCAGCAGCGTAGCAGGGGAAGGCAATCAGCCCCAGCATTTT. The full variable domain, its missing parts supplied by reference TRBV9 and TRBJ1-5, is DSGVTQTPKHLITATGQRVTLRCSPRSGDLSVYWYQQSLDQGLQFLIQYYNGEERAKGNILERFSAQQFPDLHSELNLSSLELGDSALYFCASSVAGEGNQPQHFGDGTRLSIL.

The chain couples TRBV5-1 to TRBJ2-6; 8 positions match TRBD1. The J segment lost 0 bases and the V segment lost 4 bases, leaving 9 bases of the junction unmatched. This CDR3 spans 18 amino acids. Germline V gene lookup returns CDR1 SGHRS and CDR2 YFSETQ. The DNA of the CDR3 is TGCGCCAGCAGCCCGGGGGACAGGCCTGTCTCTGGGGCCAACGTCCTGACTTTC. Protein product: CASSPGDRPVSGANVLTF.

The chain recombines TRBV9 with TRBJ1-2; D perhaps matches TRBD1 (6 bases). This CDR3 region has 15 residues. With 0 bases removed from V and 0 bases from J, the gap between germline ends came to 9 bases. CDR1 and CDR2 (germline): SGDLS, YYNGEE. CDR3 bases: TGTGCCAGCAGCGTAGACAGGGTACCTAACTATGGCTACACCTTC. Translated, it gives CASSVDRVPNYGYTF.

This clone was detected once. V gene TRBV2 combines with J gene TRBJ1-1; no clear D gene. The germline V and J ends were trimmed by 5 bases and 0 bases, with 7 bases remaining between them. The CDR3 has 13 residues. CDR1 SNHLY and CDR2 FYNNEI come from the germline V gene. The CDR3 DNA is TGTGCCAGCAGTCCCGACTTGAACACTGAAGCTTTCTTT. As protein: CASSPDLNTEAFF.

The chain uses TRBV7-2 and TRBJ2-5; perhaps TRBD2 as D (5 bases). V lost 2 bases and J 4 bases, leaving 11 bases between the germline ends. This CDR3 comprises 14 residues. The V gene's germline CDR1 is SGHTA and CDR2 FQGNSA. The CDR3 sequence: CASSLISGRETQYF. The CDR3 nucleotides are TGTGCCAGCAGCTTAATCTCTGGGAGAGAGACCCAGTACTTC.

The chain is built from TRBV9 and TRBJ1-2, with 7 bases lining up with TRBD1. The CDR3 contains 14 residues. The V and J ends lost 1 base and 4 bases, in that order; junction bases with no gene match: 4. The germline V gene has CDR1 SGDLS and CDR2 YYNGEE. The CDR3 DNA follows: TGTGCCAGCAGCGTACAGGGGGGACCCTATGGCTACACCTTC. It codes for CASSVQGGPYGYTF. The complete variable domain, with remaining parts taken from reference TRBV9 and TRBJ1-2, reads DSGVTQTPKHLITATGQRVTLRCSPRSGDLSVYWYQQSLDQGLQFLIQYYNGEERAKGNILERFSAQQFPDLHSELNLSSLELGDSALYFCASSVQGGPYGYTFGSGTRLTVV.

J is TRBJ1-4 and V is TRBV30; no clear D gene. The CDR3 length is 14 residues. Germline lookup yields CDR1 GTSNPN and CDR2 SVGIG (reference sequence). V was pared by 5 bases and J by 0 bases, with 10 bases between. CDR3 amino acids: CAWDPGATNEKLFF. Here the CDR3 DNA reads TGTGCCTGGGACCCGGGCGCAACTAATGAAAAACTGTTTTTT. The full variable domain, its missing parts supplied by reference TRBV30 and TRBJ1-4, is SQTIHQWPATLVQPVGSPLSLECTVEGTSNPNLYWYRQAAGRGLQLLFYSVGIGQISSEVPQNLSASRPQDRQFILSSKKLLLSDSGFYLCAWDPGATNEKLFFGSGTQLSVL.

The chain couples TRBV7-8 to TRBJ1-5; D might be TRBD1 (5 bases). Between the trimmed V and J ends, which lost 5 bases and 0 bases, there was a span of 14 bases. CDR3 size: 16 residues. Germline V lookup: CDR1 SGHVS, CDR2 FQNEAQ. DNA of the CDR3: TGTGCCAGCAGCGCCCGGGTGGGGGATAGCAATCAGCCCCAGCATTTT. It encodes CASSARVGDSNQPQHF.

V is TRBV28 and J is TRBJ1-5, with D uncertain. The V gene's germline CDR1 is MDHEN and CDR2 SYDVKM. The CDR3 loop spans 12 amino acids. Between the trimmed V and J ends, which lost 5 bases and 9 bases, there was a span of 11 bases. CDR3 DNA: TGTGCCAGCAGTACAACGGCTGGGCCCCAGCATTTT. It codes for CASSTTAGPQHF.

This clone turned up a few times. The CDR3 DNA sequence: TGTGCCAGCAGCCAAGATTTATGGGACAGGGAGGACGAGCAGTACTTC. This translates into CASSQDLWDREDEQYF. The chain joins TRBV14 to TRBJ2-7; 9 bases align to TRBD1. The germline CDR1 and CDR2 sequences are SGHDN and FVKESK. Germline trimming cut 0 bases from V and 5 bases from J; bases unmatched to any gene: 8. The CDR3 sequence is 16 residues long. Looking up the rest from reference TRBV14 and TRBJ2-7 gives the full variable domain: EAGVTQFPSHSVIEKGQTVTLRCDPISGHDNLYWYRRVMGKEIKFLLHFVKESKQDESGMPNNRFLAERTGGTYSTLKVQPAELEDSGVYFCASSQDLWDREDEQYFGPGTRLTVT.

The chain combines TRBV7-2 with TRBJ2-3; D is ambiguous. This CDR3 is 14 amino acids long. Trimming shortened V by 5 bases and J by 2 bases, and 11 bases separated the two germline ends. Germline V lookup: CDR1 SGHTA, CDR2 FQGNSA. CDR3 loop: CASSAAGITDTQYF. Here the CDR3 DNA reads TGTGCCAGCAGCGCAGCCGGAATCACAGATACGCAGTATTTT.

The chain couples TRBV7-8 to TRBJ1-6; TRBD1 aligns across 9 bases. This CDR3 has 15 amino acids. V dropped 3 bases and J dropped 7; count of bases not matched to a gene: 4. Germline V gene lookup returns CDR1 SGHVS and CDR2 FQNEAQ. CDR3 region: CASSLGQGPNSPLHF. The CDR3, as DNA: TGTGCCAGCAGCTTGGGACAGGGACCCAATTCACCCCTCCACTTT.

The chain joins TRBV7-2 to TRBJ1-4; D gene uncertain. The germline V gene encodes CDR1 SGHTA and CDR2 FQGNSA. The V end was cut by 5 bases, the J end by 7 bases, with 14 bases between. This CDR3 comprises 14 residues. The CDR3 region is CASSHPGSGEKLFF. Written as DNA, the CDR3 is TGTGCCAGCAGCCACCCGGGGTCGGGTGAAAAACTGTTTTTT.

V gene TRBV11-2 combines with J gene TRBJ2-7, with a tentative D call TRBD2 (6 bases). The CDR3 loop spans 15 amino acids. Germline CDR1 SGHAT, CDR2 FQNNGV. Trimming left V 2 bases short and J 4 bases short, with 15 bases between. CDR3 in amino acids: CASSLTGLGGYEQYF. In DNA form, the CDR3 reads TGTGCCAGCAGCTTAACCGGGCTAGGAGGGTACGAGCAGTACTTC. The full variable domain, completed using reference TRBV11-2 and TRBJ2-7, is EAGVAQSPRYKIIEKRQSVAFWCNPISGHATLYWYQQILGQGPKLLIQFQNNGVVDDSQLPKDRFSAERLKGVDSTLKIQPAKLEDSAVYLCASSLTGLGGYEQYFGPGTRLTVT.

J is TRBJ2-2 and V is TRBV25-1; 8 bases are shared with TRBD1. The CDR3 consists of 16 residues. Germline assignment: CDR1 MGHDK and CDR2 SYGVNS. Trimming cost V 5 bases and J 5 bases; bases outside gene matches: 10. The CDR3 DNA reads TGTGCCAGCAGTTCGCCAGGGGGCTGGGGAACCGGGGAGCTGTTTTTT. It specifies CASSSPGGWGTGELFF.

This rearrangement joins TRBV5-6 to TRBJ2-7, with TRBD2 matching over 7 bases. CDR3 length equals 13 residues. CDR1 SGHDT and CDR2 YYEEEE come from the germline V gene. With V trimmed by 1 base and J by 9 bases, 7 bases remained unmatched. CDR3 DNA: TGTGCCAGCAGCTTGAACGCGGGAGTAGGGCAGTACTTC. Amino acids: CASSLNAGVGQYF.